Here is one TCR beta chain with its context. No antigen is known for it. This specimen belongs to a study of CD4 T cells in relation to SARS-CoV-2 and coronaviruses. Study at large: Convalescent patients were under 10 males and 4 females; two were Hispanic. Shared crossreactive spike epitopes were mapped to their HLA restriction. Study observations and caveats: The cross-reactivity analysis covered only spike protein, not other viral proteins. Samples before the pandemic and after infection were not matched within any donor.

Measured with immunoSEQ multiplex PCR; TCRdb has only the in-frame clones, and not every one. The sample includes about 56,000 clones, about 92% of them seen just once. The sample comprised naive CD4+ T cells from PBMCs. Subset specified: naive CD4+ T cells isolated by negative enrichment. The clonotype was recovered from an adult with COVID-19.

Written as DNA, the CDR3 is TGTGCCAGCTCACCACTCCGGGACTCATGCAATGAGCAGTTCTTC. Its translation is CASSPLRDSCNEQFF. This sequence joins TRBV18 and TRBJ2-1; TRBD2 might be the D (6 bases). This CDR3 contains 15 residues. V lost 1 base, J lost 6 bases, and 13 bases lay in between. Germline loops: CDR1 KGHSH, CDR2 LQKENI.